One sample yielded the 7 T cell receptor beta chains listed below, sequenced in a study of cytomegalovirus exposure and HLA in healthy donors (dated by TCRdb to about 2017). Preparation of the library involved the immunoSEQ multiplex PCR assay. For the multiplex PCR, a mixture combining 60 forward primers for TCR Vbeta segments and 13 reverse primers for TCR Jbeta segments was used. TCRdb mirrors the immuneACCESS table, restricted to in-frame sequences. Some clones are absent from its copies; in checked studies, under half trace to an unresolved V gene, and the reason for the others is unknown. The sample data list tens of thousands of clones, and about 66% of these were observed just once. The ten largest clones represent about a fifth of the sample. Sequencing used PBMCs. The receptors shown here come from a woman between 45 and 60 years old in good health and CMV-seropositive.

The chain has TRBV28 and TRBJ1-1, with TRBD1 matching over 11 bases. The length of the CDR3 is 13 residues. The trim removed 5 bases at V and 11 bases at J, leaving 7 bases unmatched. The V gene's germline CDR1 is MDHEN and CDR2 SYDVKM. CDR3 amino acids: CASSLNRDRGAFF. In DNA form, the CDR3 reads TGTGCCAGCAGTCTCAACCGGGACAGGGGGGCTTTCTTT.

The CDR3 nucleotides are TGTGCCAGCAGCCCCAGGGGACGCACAGATACGCAGTATTTT. It translates to CASSPRGRTDTQYF. This chain uses TRBV6-5 with TRBJ2-3, with D perhaps TRBD1 (6 bases). The germline CDR1 and CDR2 sequences are MNHEY and SVGAGI. V shed 6 bases and J shed 1 base, with 11 bases lying between them. CDR3 size: 14 residues.

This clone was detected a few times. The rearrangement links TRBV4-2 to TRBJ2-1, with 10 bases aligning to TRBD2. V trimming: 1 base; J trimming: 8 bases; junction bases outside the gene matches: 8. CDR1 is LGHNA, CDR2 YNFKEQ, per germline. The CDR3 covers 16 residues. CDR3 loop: CASSQGAGLAVDEQFF. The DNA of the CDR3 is TGTGCCAGCAGCCAAGGGGCCGGACTAGCGGTCGATGAGCAGTTCTTC.

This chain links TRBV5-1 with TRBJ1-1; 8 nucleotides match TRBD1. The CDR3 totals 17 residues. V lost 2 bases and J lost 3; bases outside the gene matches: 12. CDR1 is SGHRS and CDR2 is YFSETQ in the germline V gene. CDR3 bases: TGCGCCAGCAGCTTTAACTTCGGACAGACAGGGGACACTGAAGCTTTCTTT. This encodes CASSFNFGQTGDTEAFF.

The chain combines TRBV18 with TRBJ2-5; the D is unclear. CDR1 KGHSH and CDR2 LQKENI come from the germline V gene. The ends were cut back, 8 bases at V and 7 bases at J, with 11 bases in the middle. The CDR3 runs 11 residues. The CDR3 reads CASPRLGTQYF. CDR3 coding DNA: TGTGCCAGCCCACGTCTAGGGACCCAGTACTTC.

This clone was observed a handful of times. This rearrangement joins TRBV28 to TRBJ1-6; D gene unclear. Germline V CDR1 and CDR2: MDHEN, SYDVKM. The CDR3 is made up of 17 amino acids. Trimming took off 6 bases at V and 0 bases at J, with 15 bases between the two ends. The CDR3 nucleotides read TGTGCCAGCAGCCCCGGGGTTGTGAGCTCCTATAATTCACCCCTCCACTTT. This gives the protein CASSPGVVSSYNSPLHF.

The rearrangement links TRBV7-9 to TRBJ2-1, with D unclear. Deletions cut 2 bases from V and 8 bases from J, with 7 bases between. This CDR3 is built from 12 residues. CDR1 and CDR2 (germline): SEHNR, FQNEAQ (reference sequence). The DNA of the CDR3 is TGTGCCAGCAGCTTACTAGGCCATGAGCAGTTCTTC. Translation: CASSLLGHEQFF.